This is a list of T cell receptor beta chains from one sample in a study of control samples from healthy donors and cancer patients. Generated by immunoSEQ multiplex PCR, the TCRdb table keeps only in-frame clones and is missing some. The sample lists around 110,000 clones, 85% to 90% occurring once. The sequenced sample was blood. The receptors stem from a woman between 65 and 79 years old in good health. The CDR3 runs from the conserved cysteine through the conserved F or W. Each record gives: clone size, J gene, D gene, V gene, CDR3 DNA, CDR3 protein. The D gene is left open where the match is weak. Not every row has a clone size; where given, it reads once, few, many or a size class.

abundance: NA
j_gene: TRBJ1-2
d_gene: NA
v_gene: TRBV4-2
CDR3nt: TGTGCCAGCTCAAGTGTTGAGCCTAATAACTATGGCTACACCTTC
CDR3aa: CASSSVEPNNYGYTF

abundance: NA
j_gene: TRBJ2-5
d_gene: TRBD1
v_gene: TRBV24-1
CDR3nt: TGTGCCACCAGTGCCGGGGACAGGGGAGTATTAGAGACCCAGTACTTC
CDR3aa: CATSAGDRGVLETQYF

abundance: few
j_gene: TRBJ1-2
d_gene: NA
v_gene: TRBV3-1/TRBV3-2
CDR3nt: TGTGCCAGCAGCCAAGTGAGGAGTGGTAACTATGGCTACACCTTC
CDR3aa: CASSQVRSGNYGYTF

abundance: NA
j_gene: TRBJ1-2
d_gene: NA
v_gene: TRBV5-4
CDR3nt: TGTGCCAGCAGTCATGAACCGGCTTCTGGCTACACCTTC
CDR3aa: CASSHEPASGYTF

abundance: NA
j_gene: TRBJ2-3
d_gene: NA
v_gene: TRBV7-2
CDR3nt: TGTGCCAGCAGCTCTCGGAATGGGGCCACAGATACGCAGTATTTT
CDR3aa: CASSSRNGATDTQYF

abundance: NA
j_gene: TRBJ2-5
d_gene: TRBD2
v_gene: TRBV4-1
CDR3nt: TGCGCCAGCAGCCAAGAAGAGCGGGGGCCCCAGGGTACCCAGTACTTC
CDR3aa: CASSQEERGPQGTQYF

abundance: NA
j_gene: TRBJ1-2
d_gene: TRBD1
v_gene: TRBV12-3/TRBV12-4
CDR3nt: TGTGCCAGCAGACAGGGGCTGTATGGCTACACCTTC
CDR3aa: CASRQGLYGYTF

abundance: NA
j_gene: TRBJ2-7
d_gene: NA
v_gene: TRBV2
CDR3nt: TGTGCCAGCAGCTCCAGGGGTACGGGGAGCTCCTACGAGCAGTACTTC
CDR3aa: CASSSRGTGSSYEQYF

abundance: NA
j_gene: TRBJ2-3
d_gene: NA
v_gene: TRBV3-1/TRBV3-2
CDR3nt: TGTGCCAGCAGCTCCCACACAGATACGCAGTATTTT
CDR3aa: CASSSHTDTQYF

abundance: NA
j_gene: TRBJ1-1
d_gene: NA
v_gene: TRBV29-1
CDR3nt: TGCAGCGTAGGAACGGATATGAACACTGAAGCTTTCTTT
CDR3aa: CSVGTDMNTEAFF

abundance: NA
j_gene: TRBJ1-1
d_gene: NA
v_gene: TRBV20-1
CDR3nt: TGCAGTGCTAGTCCGACGAACACTGAAGCTTTCTTT
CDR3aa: CSASPTNTEAFF

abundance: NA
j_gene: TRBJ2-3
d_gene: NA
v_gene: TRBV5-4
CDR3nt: TGTGCCAGCAGCTCTAATTTAGGCGGGCCGGGGGCAGATACGCAGTATTTT
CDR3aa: CASSSNLGGPGADTQYF

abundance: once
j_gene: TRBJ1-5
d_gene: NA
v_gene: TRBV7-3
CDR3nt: TGTGCCAGCAGCCGGGGGCCCAATCAGCCCCAGCATTTT
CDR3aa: CASSRGPNQPQHF

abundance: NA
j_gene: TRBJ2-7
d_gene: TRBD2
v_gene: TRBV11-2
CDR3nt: TGTGCCAGCAGCCGAGTGAGCGGGGGGTACGAGCAGTACTTC
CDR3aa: CASSRVSGGYEQYF

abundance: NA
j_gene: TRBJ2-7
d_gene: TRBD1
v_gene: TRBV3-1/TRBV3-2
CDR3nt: TGTGCCAGCAGCCAGGGTACAGGGGGCGTGGGCCACGAGCAGTACTTC
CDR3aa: CASSQGTGGVGHEQYF

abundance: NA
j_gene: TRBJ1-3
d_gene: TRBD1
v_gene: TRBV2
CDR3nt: TGTGCCAGCAGTTTGGACAGGGTCCGTGCAGGTGGAAACACCATATATTTT
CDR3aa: CASSLDRVRAGGNTIYF

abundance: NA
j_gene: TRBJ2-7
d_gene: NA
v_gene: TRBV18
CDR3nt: TGTGCCAGCTCACCGGACTTAGCGGAGAACGAGCAGTACTTC
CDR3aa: CASSPDLAENEQYF

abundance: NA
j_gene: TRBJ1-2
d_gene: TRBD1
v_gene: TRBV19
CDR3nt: TGTGCCAGGAACCCAACATGGGACAGCCAAGCTAACTATGGCTACACCTTC
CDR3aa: CARNPTWDSQANYGYTF

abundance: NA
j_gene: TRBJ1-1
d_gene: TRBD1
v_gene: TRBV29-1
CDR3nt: TGCAGCGTCGAGACAGGGGGCACTGAAGCTTTCTTT
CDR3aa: CSVETGGTEAFF

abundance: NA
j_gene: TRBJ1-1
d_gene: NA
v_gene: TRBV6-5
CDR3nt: TGTGCCAGCACCGCCCCCGGAGGGGGCACTGAAGCTTTCTTT
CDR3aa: CASTAPGGGTEAFF

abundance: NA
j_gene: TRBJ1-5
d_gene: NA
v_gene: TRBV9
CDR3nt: TGTGCCAGCAGCAACAACAGGGTCCGCAGGATTAGCAATCAGCCCCAGCATTTT
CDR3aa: CASSNNRVRRISNQPQHF

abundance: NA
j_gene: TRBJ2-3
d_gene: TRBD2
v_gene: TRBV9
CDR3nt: TGTGCCAGCAGCGTACGGGGACTAGTGACAGATACGCAGTATTTT
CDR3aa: CASSVRGLVTDTQYF

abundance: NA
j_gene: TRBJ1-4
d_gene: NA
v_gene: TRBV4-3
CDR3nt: TGCGCCAGCAGCCCCCGACTGACTCGAAATGAAAAACTGTTTTTT
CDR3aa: CASSPRLTRNEKLFF

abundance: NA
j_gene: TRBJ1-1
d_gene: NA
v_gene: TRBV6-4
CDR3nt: TGTGCCAGCGCTATGACAGGCGCCTCTGAAGCTTTCTTT
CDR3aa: CASAMTGASEAFF

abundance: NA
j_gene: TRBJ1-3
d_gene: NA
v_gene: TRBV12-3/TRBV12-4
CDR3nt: TGTGCCAGCAGGTTCAGGTTTGACACCATATATTTT
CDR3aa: CASRFRFDTIYF